This T cell receptor (beta chain) stems from a study of blood T cell repertoires in COVID-19. V lost 5 bases, J lost 1 base, and 17 bases lay in between. The CDR3 runs to 16 residues. CDR1 SGHTA and CDR2 FQGNSA come from the germline V gene. Per the authors' pipeline: Amplification with reference gene primers provided the estimates of nucleated cell counts. Sequencing used immunoSEQ multiplex PCR; TCRdb keeps in-frame clones, though not all of them. V, J and clone size are those of that table, while D and trimming were read from the DNA. The table shows about 170,000 clones, with roughly 85% occurring only once.

Sequencing was done on a sample of peripheral blood. The source is an elderly woman with acute or convalescent COVID-19. V and J are TRBV7-2 and TRBJ1-1, with no clear D. The CDR3 DNA reads TGTGCCAGCAGCCCCCTGGCGGGGATCAAGAACACTGAAGCTTTCTTT. Its protein is CASSPLAGIKNTEAFF.